The T cell receptor (beta chain) under discussion was sequenced for a study of shared clonotypes between healthy human individuals. The CDR3 contains 16 residues. Data came from immunoSEQ multiplex PCR; TCRdb stores just in-frame clones and leaves some out. Among 2.3 million or so clones listed, 80% to 95% were seen once. The chain has TRBV21-1 and TRBJ2-2; TRBD1, the table's D call, was not compared with the DNA. TRBV21-1 corresponds to a pseudogene. The clonotype originates from a young man in good health. Some clones in this sample may be carry-over from other donors' samples. Sequenced material: naive CD4+ T cells from PBMCs. Indicated subset: CD45RA+ positively selected. The CDR3 DNA follows: TGTGCCAGCAGCAAACCGGAGACAGGTTCCACCGGGGAGCTGTTTTTT. It translates to CASSKPETGSTGELFF.